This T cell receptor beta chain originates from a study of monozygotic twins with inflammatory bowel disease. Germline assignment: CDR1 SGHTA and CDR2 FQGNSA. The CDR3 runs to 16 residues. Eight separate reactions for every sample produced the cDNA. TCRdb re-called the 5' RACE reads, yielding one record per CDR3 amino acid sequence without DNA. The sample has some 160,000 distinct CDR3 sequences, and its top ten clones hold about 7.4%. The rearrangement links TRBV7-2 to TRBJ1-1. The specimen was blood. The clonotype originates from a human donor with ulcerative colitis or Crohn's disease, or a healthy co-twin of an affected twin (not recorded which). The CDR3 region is CASSLLQTRSNTEAFF.